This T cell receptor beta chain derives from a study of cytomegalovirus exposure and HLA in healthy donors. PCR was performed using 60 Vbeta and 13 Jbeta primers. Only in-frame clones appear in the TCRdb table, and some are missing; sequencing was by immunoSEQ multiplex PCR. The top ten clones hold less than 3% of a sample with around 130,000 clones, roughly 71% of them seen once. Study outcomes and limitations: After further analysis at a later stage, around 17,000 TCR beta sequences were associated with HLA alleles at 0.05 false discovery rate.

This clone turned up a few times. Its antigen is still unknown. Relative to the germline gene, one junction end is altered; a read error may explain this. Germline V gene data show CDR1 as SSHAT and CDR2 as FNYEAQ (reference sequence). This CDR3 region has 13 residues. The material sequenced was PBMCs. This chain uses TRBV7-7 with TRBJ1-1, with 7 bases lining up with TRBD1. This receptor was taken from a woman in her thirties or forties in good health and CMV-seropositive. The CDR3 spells CASSSGTDTEAFF. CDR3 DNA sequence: TGTGCTAGCAGCTCCGGGACAGACACTGAAGCTTTCTTT.